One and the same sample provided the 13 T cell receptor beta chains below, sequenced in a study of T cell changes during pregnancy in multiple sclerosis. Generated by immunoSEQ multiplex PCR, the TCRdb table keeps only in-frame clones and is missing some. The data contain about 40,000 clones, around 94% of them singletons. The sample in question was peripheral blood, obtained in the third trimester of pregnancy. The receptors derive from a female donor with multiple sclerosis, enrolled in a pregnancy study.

The CDR3 loop reads CASSNYRDIPDYEQFF. CDR3 nucleotide sequence: TGTGCCAGCAGCAATTACCGGGACATACCCGATTATGAGCAGTTCTTC. V gene TRBV9 combines with J gene TRBJ2-1; D may be TRBD1 (6 bases). Germline assignment: CDR1 SGDLS and CDR2 YYNGEE. V lost 4 bases and J 8 bases, leaving 22 bases between the germline ends. The CDR3 has 16 residues.

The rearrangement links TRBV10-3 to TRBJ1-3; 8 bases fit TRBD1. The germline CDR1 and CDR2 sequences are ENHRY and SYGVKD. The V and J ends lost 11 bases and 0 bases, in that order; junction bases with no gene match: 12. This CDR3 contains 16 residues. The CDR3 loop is CAASAGQAFSGNTIYF. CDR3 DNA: TGTGCCGCTTCGGCGGGACAGGCCTTCTCTGGAAACACCATATATTTT.

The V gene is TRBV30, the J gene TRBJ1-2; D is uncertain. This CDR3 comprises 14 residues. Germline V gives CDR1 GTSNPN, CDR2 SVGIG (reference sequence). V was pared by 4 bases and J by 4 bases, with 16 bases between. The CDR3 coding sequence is TGTGCCTGGAAATACTCCAGACTGTCCTATGGCTACACCTTC. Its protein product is CAWKYSRLSYGYTF.

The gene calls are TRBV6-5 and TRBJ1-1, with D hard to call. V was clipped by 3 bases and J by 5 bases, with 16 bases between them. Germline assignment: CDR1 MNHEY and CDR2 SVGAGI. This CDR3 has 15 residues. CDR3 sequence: CASSYPGLQMTEAFF. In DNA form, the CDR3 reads TGTGCCAGCAGTTATCCAGGACTGCAGATGACTGAAGCTTTCTTT.

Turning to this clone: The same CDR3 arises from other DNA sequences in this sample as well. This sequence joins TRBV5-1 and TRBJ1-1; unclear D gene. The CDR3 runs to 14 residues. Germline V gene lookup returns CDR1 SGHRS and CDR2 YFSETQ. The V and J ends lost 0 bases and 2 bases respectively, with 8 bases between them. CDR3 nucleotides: TGCGCCAGCAGCTTGGGCAGGATTAACACTGAAGCTTTCTTT. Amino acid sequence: CASSLGRINTEAFF.

As DNA, the CDR3 is TGTGCCAGCAGCCGTCAGGACAGGGCTTTTGGCAATGAGCAGTTCTTC. Translation: CASSRQDRAFGNEQFF. This chain links TRBV5-4 with TRBJ2-1, with 8 bases that match TRBD1. Germline V gives CDR1 SGHNT, CDR2 YYREEE (reference sequence). CDR3 length: 16 residues. V was clipped by 4 bases and J by 6 bases; unmatched bases: 12.

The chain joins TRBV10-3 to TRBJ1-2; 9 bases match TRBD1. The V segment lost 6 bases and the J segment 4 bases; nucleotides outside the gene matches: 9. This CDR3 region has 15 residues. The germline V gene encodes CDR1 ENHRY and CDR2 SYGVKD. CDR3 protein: CAISSGDRALYGYTF. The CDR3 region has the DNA TGTGCCATCAGCTCTGGGGACAGGGCTCTCTATGGCTACACCTTC.

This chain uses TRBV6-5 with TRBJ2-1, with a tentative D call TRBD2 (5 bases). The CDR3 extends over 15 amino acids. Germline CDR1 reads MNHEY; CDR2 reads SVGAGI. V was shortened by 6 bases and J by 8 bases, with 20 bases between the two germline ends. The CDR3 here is CASRDLGSGKDEQFF. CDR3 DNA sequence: TGTGCCAGCAGAGACCTGGGCAGCGGTAAGGATGAGCAGTTCTTC.

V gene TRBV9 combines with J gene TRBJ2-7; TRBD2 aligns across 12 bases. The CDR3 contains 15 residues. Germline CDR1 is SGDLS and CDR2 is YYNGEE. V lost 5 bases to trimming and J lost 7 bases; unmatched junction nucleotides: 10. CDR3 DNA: TGTGCCAGCAGAACCCTAGCGGGGGGGCTGGGGGAGCAGTACTTC. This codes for CASRTLAGGLGEQYF.

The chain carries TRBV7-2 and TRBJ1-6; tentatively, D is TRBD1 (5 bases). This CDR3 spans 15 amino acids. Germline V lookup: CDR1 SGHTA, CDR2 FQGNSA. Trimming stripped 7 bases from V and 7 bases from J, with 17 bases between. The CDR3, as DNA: TGTGCCAGCACCCGATCGTCGGGGGGGAATTCACCCCTCCACTTT. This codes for CASTRSSGGNSPLHF. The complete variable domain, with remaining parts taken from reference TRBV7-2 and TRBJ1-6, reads GAGVSQSPSNKVTEKGKDVELRCDPISGHTALYWYRQSLGQGLEFLIYFQGNSAPDKSGLPSDRFSAERTGGSVSTLTIQRTQQEDSAVYLCASTRSSGGNSPLHFGNGTRLTVT.

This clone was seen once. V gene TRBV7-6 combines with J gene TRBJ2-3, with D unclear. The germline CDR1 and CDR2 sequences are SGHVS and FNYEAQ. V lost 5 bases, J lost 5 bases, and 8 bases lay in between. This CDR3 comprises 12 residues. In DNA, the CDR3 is TGTGCCAGCAGCCTCCTTTTAGATACGCAGTATTTT. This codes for CASSLLLDTQYF.

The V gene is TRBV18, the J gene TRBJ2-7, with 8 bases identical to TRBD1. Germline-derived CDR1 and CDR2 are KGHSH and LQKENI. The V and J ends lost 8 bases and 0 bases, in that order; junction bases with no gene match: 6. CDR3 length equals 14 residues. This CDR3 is CASRRTGSSYEQYF. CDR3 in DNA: TGTGCCAGCCGGCGGACAGGGTCCTCCTACGAGCAGTACTTC.

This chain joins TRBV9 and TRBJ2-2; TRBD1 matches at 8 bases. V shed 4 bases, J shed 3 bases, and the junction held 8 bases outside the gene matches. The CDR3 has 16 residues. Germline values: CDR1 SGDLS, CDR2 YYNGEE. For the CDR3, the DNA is TGTGCCAGCAGCCTCGGACAGGGTCGAGACACCGGGGAGCTGTTTTTT. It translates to CASSLGQGRDTGELFF.